These 6 T cell receptor beta chains originate from one sample sequenced in a study of T-cell reconstitution after alpha-beta-depleted transplantation in children. Preparation of the TCRbeta library used unique molecular identifiers. TCRdb redid the calling of the PCR reads with MiXCR, one entry per CDR3 protein. The table lists about 640,000 distinct CDR3 sequences, roughly 15% of them singletons. Specimen: PBMCs from the stem cell graft donor, collected from the stem cell graft. These receptors came from a human donor who donated a stem cell graft to a child with acute myeloid leukemia.

In its sample, this clonotype was seen many times. This chain uses TRBV6-5 with TRBJ2-7; 8 nucleotides align to TRBD2. Germline V CDR1 and CDR2: MNHEY, SVGAGI. V gave up 9 bases and J gave up 5 bases; unmatched junction bases: 3. The CDR3 consists of 11 residues. Here the CDR3 DNA reads TGTGCCAGACTAGCGGTCCACGAGCAGTACGTC. Protein: CARLAVHEQYV.

This sequence joins TRBV20-1 and TRBJ2-2, with 14 nucleotides matching TRBD2. The CDR3 consists of 15 residues. With 6 bases clipped from V and 3 bases from J, the junction kept 3 bases outside the gene matches. The germline CDR1 and CDR2 sequences are DFQATT and SNEGSKA (reference sequence). The CDR3 region is CSARTSGGYTGELFF. CDR3 bases: TGCAGTGCCCGGACTAGCGGGGGGTACACCGGGGAGCTGTTTTTT.

This clonotype was detected many times. The chain couples TRBV20-1 to TRBJ2-1, with 9 bases identical to TRBD2. This CDR3 is 17 amino acids long. The ends lost 1 base at V and 2 bases at J; junction bases unmatched: 9. CDR1 is DFQATT and CDR2 is SNEGSKA in the germline V gene (reference sequence). CDR3 nucleotide sequence: TGCAGTGCTAGAGGGGCCTGGGCTAGCGGGACCTACAATGAGCAGTTCTTC. Its translation: CSARGAWASGTYNEQFF.

This clonotype was observed a handful of times. V is TRBV5-6 and J is TRBJ2-7; D is perhaps TRBD1 or TRBD2 (5 bases each). Trimming removed 1 base at V and 3 bases at J, with 11 bases between. CDR1 is SGHDT, CDR2 YYEEEE, per germline. The CDR3 has 14 residues. CDR3 loop: CASSLWDRYYEQYV. The CDR3 DNA sequence: TGTGCCAGCAGCTTGTGGGACCGCTACTACGAGCAGTACGTC.

Comments on this clonotype: Being one base from a much bigger clone, this may be a read error. The rearrangement links TRBV20-1 to TRBJ1-2; TRBD1 matches 7 bases. Germline CDR1 is DFQATT and CDR2 is SNEGSKA (reference sequence). CDR3 length: 13 residues. The CDR3 loop is CSPRGTDSYGYTF. The CDR3 region has the DNA TGCAGTCCTAGAGGGACAGATTCATATGGCTACACCTTC.

This clonotype was detected only a few times. This chain connects TRBV20-1 to TRBJ2-7; possibly TRBD1 or TRBD2 for D (5 bases each). The CDR3 sequence is 15 residues long. In germline, CDR1 is DFQATT, CDR2 SNEGSKA (reference sequence). Between the trimmed V and J ends, which lost 2 bases and 0 bases, there was a span of 14 bases. CDR3 DNA: TGCAGTGCTAGACCCTCCGGGACCCCCTCCTACGAGCAGTACTTC. As protein: CSARPSGTPSYEQYF.